The clone carrying this T cell receptor beta chain appeared a single time. Its antigen is not identified. For sequencing, patients were chosen who had shown expansion of CD8+CD57+ cells by flow cytometry. For CDR3 and TCR beta VDJ profiling, genomic DNA was the template used. TCRdb ran MiXCR on the reads and lists one entry per CDR3 protein. The table records fewer than 80,000 distinct CDR3 sequences, less than 85% of them present only once. This specimen belongs to a study of CD8+CD57+ T cells in acquired aplastic anemia. Overall study findings and caveats: Comparison of patients with controls identified about 30 shared CD8+ CDR3 sequences.

Germline values: CDR1 MNHEY, CDR2 SMNVEV (reference sequence). V was pared by 5 bases and J by 3 bases, with 5 bases of the junction left unmatched. The CDR3 spans 15 residues. The sample taken for sequencing was sorted CD4+, CD8+, or CD8+CD57+ T cells (not recorded which) from PBMCs. This TCR derives from a human donor with aplastic anemia. The V call is TRBV27, the J call TRBJ2-7, with 12 bases that match TRBD2. CDR3 sequence: CASSPRLAGVYEQYF. CDR3 bases: TGTGCCAGCAGTCCGAGACTAGCGGGAGTCTACGAGCAGTACTTC.